The clone carrying this T cell receptor beta chain was found a few times. The sample is drawn from a study of cytomegalovirus exposure and HLA in healthy donors. Researchers ran the PCR with 60 Vbeta and 13 Jbeta primers. Some clones are missing from TCRdb's copy, which holds only in-frame ones; the method was immunoSEQ multiplex PCR. The table lists 75,000 or so clones, 66% of them singletons. The CDR3 is made up of 15 amino acids. Germline CDR1 and CDR2: SGHTA and FQGNSA. The germline V and J ends were trimmed by 0 bases and 0 bases, with 8 bases remaining between them. The sample was PBMCs. The chain carries TRBV7-2 and TRBJ1-1; D ambiguous. The sequence came from a man aged 40-55 years in good health and CMV-seropositive. The CDR3 is CASSLAANLNTEAFF. The CDR3 DNA reads TGTGCCAGCAGCTTAGCAGCCAACCTGAACACTGAAGCTTTCTTT. Full variable domain (outside the CDR3, taken from reference TRBV7-2 and TRBJ1-1): GAGVSQSPSNKVTEKGKDVELRCDPISGHTALYWYRQSLGQGLEFLIYFQGNSAPDKSGLPSDRFSAERTGGSVSTLTIQRTQQEDSAVYLCASSLAANLNTEAFFGQGTRLTVV.